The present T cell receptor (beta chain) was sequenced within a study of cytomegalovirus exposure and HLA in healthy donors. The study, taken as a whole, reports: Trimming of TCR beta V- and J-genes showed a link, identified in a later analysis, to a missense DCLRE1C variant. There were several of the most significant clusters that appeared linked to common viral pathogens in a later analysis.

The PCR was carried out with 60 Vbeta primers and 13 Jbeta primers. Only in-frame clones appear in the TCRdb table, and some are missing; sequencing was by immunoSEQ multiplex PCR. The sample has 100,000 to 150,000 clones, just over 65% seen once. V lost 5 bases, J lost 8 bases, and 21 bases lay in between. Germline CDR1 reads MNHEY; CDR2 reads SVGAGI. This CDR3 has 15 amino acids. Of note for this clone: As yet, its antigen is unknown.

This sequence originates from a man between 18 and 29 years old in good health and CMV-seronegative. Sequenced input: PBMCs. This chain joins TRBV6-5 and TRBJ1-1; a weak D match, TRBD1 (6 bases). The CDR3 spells CASSNLQGSAREAFF. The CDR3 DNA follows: TGTGCCAGCAGTAACTTACAGGGCTCGGCGCGAGAAGCTTTCTTT.